This T cell receptor beta chain was captured by sequencing in a study (dated by TCRdb to between 2014 and 2017). For the wider study: Whether tumor-infiltrating Tregs in breast cancer are recruited from blood Tregs or converted in situ from other CD4+ T cell subsets was tested.

Amplification of full-length TCR variable regions was done by 5' RACE PCR using constant-region reverse primers, and this step was followed by semi-nested PCR with Nested Universal Primer A. The ReliaPrep RNA Cell Miniprep System was used to extract total RNA, which was then reverse transcribed into 5'RACE-ready cDNA with the SMARTer RACE 5'/3' Kit. An Illumina MiSeq was used to sequence the full-length TCR alpha and beta libraries, which had been barcoded with multiplex adaptors. Regarding the original processing steps: For each of nine subset-tissue groups, sequencing data from the five patients were pooled, and the groups were compared by unsupervised clustering of TCR gene usage. Repertoire similarity was calculated with the Morisita-Horn index, weighting shared sequences by their contribution to each repertoire. TCRdb redid the processing of the public reads, applying fastp at Q25 and MiXCR, and retained in-frame beta chains. Every distinct CDR3 protein forms one entry, paired with its most common genes and DNA. What appears here as the V and J calls and clone size reflects TCRdb's work, not the paper's. The table for this sample lists tens of thousands of distinct CDR3 sequences; around 20% of them were counted only once. The ten top clones hold around 4% of the sample.

Cells that were CD4+CD25+CD127-/low were the ones isolated as Tregs. Tregs, naive and memory CD4+ T cells from tumor, blood and ipsilateral draining lymph nodes of five breast cancer patients underwent full-length TCR alpha and beta sequencing. Ficoll density gradient centrifugation was used to isolate mononuclear cells from lymph nodes or from roughly 51 ml of peripheral blood. A purity exceeding 90% was confirmed by FACS for the sorted cell populations. Here is what the overall study found, with its caveats: The larger-cohort validation was restricted to a single TCR beta V-J rearrangement rather than whole repertoires. In terms of TCR gene usage, tumor memory CD4+ T cells clustered together with blood and lymph node memory CD4+ cells, as well as with lymph node naive CD4+ cells. The greatest overlap of tumor-infiltrating Treg TCR alpha and beta sequences was with tumor naive CD4+ T cells, followed next by blood naive CD4+ T cells.

The cysteine opens and the phenylalanine closes a CDR3 of 13 amino acids. Only the CDR3 DNA is retained, 39 bases long and in frame from the first base. Based on the germline V gene, the CDR1 and CDR2 sequences are SGHRS and YFSETQ. V sheds 7 bases and J sheds 5 bases, leaving 16 bases between their ends. Comments on this clonotype: It lacks a known antigen. Base quality data are lacking; no much larger clone is found one base away.

The sequence came from a female donor with breast cancer. The rearrangement combines TRBV5-1 with TRBJ2-7; the D region possibly corresponds to TRBD2 (6 bases align). Specimen: Tregs sorted from blood. The nucleotide sequence is TGCGCCAGCGGAGTTGGGAGGTCCCACGAGCAGTACTTC. Its protein is CASGVGRSHEQYF.